The rows below give T cell receptor beta chains drawn from one sample of a study of spatial heterogeneity in lung cancer. TCRdb ran MiXCR on the 5' RACE reads and lists one entry per CDR3 protein. Here the sample spans more than 80,000 distinct CDR3 sequences, about 12% being singletons. Sample: PBMCs, taken at surgery. The receptors here all came from a male donor with early-stage non-small cell lung cancer. Both conserved end residues are part of each CDR3. D genes are given only for firm matches. A row's size may be missing; if present it is once, few, many or a size class.

j_call,clone_size,v_call,d_call,cdr3_aa,cdr3_nt
TRBJ2-1,-,TRBV6-1,TRBD2,CASSPGLAVREQFF,TGTGCCAGCAGCCCCGGACTAGCAGTAAGAGAGCAGTTCTTC
TRBJ2-2,few,TRBV30,-,CAWAKPGRTGELFF,TGTGCCTGGGCTAAACCGGGGCGCACCGGGGAGCTGTTTTTT
TRBJ2-7,many,TRBV7-8,-,CASSLDLQSSYEQYF,TGTGCCAGCAGCTTAGATTTACAGTCTTCCTACGAGCAGTACTTC
TRBJ1-5,-,TRBV6-2/TRBV6-3,-,CASSYLRSVGNQPQHF,TGTGCCAGCAGTTACCTGCGGAGCGTCGGCAATCAGCCCCAGCATTTT
TRBJ2-4,many,TRBV7-9,TRBD2,CASSGSGRNIQYF,TGTGCCAGCAGCGGTAGCGGGAGAAACATTCAGTACTTC
TRBJ1-2,-,TRBV6-6,TRBD1,CASSTGEVYGYTF,TGTGCCAGCAGTACAGGGGAGGTCTATGGCTACACCTTC
TRBJ2-7,many,TRBV5-1,-,CASSPDGTSNYEQYF,TGCGCCAGCAGTCCCGACGGGACAAGTAACTACGAGCAGTACTTC
TRBJ2-5,-,TRBV5-1,-,CASSLGVLNQETQYF,TGCGCCAGCAGCTTGGGGGTCCTGAATCAAGAGACCCAGTACTTC
TRBJ2-7,few,TRBV5-1,-,CASNRDGVYEQYF,TGCGCCAGCAACCGGGACGGTGTCTACGAGCAGTACTTC
TRBJ2-5,-,TRBV18,-,CASSPSETQYF,TGTGCCAGCTCACCGTCAGAGACCCAGTACTTC
TRBJ2-2,-,TRBV20-1,-,CSARGRGVAGELFF,TGCAGTGCTAGAGGTCGGGGAGTGGCCGGGGAGCTGTTTTTT
TRBJ2-7,many,TRBV20-1,TRBD1,CSVPTGTYEQYF,TGCAGTGTTCCGACAGGGACCTACGAGCAGTACTTC
TRBJ2-1,-,TRBV27,TRBD1,CASRTDGTGVGSDYNEQFF,TGTGCCAGCAGAACGGACGGGACAGGGGTCGGGAGCGACTACAATGAGCAGTTCTTC
TRBJ1-6,-,TRBV7-2,-,CVSSLVAVPNSPLPF,TGTGTCAGCAGCTTAGTGGCAGTACCAAATTCACCCCTCCCCTTT
TRBJ2-1,few,TRBV20-1,TRBD2,CSASVGLAGNEQFF,TGCAGTGCTAGCGTGGGACTAGCGGGCAATGAGCAGTTCTTC
TRBJ2-5,-,TRBV7-6,-,CASSLEVETQYF,TGTGCCAGCAGCTTAGAGGTTGAGACCCAGTACTTC
TRBJ2-6,-,TRBV5-1,-,CASRAVYSGANVLTF,TGCGCCAGCAGGGCTGTCTACTCTGGGGCCAACGTCCTGACTTTC
TRBJ2-7,-,TRBV12-3/TRBV12-4,-,CASRARFSYEQYF,TGTGCCAGCAGGGCCCGATTTTCCTACGAGCAGTACTTC
TRBJ1-1,few,TRBV5-5,-,CASSYPSKQALNTEAFF,TGTGCCAGCAGCTACCCAAGCAAACAGGCCTTGAACACTGAAGCTTTCTTT
TRBJ2-1,-,TRBV11-1,TRBD2,CASSLVSSGSGEQFF,TGTGCCAGCAGCTTAGTGTCTAGCGGGAGCGGTGAGCAGTTCTTC
TRBJ2-2,-,TRBV29-1,-,CSVDTSRAGELFF,TGCAGCGTCGACACTAGTAGGGCCGGGGAGCTGTTTTTT
TRBJ2-2,-,TRBV5-4,-,CASSQTNTGELFF,TGTGCCAGCAGCCAGACGAACACCGGGGAGCTGTTTTTT
TRBJ2-7,-,TRBV10-3,-,CAISESSLGEQYF,TGTGCCATCAGTGAGTCCAGCCTGGGGGAGCAGTACTTC
TRBJ2-7,-,TRBV11-2,TRBD1,CASSHETGAGQYF,TGTGCCAGCAGCCACGAAACAGGGGCCGGGCAGTACTTC
TRBJ2-1,-,TRBV30,-,CAWRGYNEQFF,TGTGCCTGGAGGGGGTACAATGAGCAGTTCTTC
TRBJ2-7,many,TRBV15,-,CATSSLNGQPRQYF,TGTGCCACCAGCAGCCTAAATGGTCAGCCGCGGCAGTACTTC
TRBJ2-3,-,TRBV10-3,-,CATRTGDATDTQYF,TGTGCCACCCGAACGGGGGACGCCACAGATACGCAGTATTTT
TRBJ2-3,few,TRBV4-2,-,CASSHIVGEGTDTQYF,TGTGCCAGCAGCCATATAGTGGGAGAGGGCACAGATACGCAGTATTTT
TRBJ2-7,-,TRBV15,-,CATSRARENTYEQYF,TGTGCCACCAGCAGAGCCCGGGAGAACACCTACGAGCAGTACTTC
TRBJ1-2,many,TRBV2,-,CASRRQLNYGYTF,TGTGCCAGCAGACGCCAACTTAACTATGGCTACACCTTC
TRBJ2-2,-,TRBV6-2/TRBV6-3,TRBD1,CASGRGTGELFF,TGTGCCAGCGGCAGGGGGACCGGGGAGCTGTTTTTT
TRBJ1-1,-,TRBV6-5,-,CASSYSGALTEAFF,TGTGCCAGCAGTTACTCCGGGGCGCTCACTGAAGCTTTCTTT
TRBJ2-5,-,TRBV7-9,TRBD2,CASSSAGQETQYF,TGTGCCAGCAGCTCAGCGGGGCAAGAGACCCAGTACTTC
TRBJ1-2,-,TRBV28,-,CASQSFGGYTF,TGTGCCAGTCAGAGTTTCGGGGGCTACACCTTC
TRBJ2-7,-,TRBV2,-,CATSRGRGYEQYF,TGTGCCACCAGCAGGGGCCGGGGCTACGAGCAGTACTTC
TRBJ2-3,-,TRBV9,-,CASSPRLTTSTDTQYF,TGTGCCAGCAGCCCGCGACTAACGACTAGCACAGATACGCAGTATTTT
TRBJ1-5,few,TRBV7-2,-,CASSSTHQPQHF,TGTGCCAGCAGCTCTACCCATCAGCCCCAGCATTTT
TRBJ2-7,many,TRBV10-3,TRBD2,CAIRGLAGETYEQYF,TGTGCCATCAGAGGACTAGCGGGGGAAACCTACGAGCAGTACTTC
TRBJ1-6,-,TRBV27,TRBD1,CASSLSGTERNSPLHF,TGTGCCAGCAGTTTATCGGGGACAGAAAGAAATTCACCCCTCCACTTT
TRBJ2-7,-,TRBV6-6,-,CASRNTGARDEQYF,TGTGCCAGCAGAAATACAGGCGCCCGGGACGAGCAGTACTTC
TRBJ2-7,many,TRBV27,-,CASSDRRSYEQYF,TGTGCCAGCAGCGACAGGCGCTCCTACGAGCAGTACTTC
TRBJ2-6,few,TRBV29-1,-,CSVAAEPGANVLTF,TGCAGCGTAGCAGCCGAACCTGGGGCCAACGTCCTGACTTTC
TRBJ2-7,many,TRBV27,-,CASMPHRAGYEQYF,TGTGCCAGCATGCCTCACAGGGCCGGCTACGAGCAGTACTTC
TRBJ2-1,-,TRBV7-2,TRBD1,CASRTGGPYNEQFF,TGTGCCAGCAGAACAGGGGGCCCCTACAATGAGCAGTTCTTC
TRBJ2-5,-,TRBV6-4,-,CASSAGSTGQETQYF,TGTGCCAGCAGTGCTGGTTCGACGGGCCAAGAGACCCAGTACTTC
TRBJ2-7,-,TRBV5-4,TRBD1,CASSPRQGSSYEQYF,TGTGCCAGCAGCCCGAGACAGGGGAGCTCCTACGAGCAGTACTTC
TRBJ2-3,many,TRBV28,-,CASSPPGTDTQYF,TGTGCCAGCAGTCCCCCCGGCACAGATACGCAGTATTTT
TRBJ1-1,few,TRBV24-1,-,CATSDMRNTEAFF,TGTGCCACCAGTGATATGCGGAACACTGAAGCTTTCTTT
TRBJ1-6,-,TRBV5-1,TRBD1,CASSLVGTASSYNSPLHF,TGCGCCAGCAGCTTGGTTGGGACAGCGAGCTCCTATAATTCACCCCTCCACTTT